Listed here is a single TCR beta chain. Its antigen is still unknown. This entry is derived from a study of blood T cells in healthy people across ages. CDR3 length equals 16 residues. Trimming pared 8 bases from V and 5 bases from J, leaving 24 bases between. The germline V gene encodes CDR1 MNHEY and CDR2 SVGEGT. General observations from the study: Estimated diversity across one million T cells was deemed an underestimate. Donors of long life had a larger count of naive CD4+ cells and greater diversity than aged donors.

Together with a sample-barcoded 5' primer, a J-beta primer mix was included in a second PCR lasting 7 to 11 cycles. One entry per CDR3 protein results from TCRdb running MiXCR on the 5' RACE reads. The data hold about 680,000 distinct CDR3 sequences, with 49% observed a single time. This rearrangement joins TRBV6-2 or TRBV6-3 to TRBJ2-5, with D tentatively TRBD1 or TRBD2 (5 bases each). The clonotype comes from a woman in her sixties or seventies in good health. Sequencing input: blood. CDR3 nucleotides: TGTGCCAGCGCCGACCCTGAGGCAGGGAGCTTGGAGACCCAGTACTTC. It yields the protein CASADPEAGSLETQYF.